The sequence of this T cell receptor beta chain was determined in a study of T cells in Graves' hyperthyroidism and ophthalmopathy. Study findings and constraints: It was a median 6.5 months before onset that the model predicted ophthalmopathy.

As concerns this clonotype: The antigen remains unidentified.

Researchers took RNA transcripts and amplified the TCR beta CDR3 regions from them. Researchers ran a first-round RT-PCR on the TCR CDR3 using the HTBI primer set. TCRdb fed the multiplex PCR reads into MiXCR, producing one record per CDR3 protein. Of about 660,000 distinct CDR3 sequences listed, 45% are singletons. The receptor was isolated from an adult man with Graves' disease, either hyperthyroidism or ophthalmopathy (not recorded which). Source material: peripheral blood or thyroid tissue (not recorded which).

CDR3 amino acids: CSVAGRQNYEQYF. CDR3 DNA: TGCAGCGTTGCGGGGAGACAAAACTACGAGCAGTACTTC. This rearrangement joins TRBV29-1 to TRBJ2-7; D is possibly TRBD2 (5 bases). Trimming took 4 bases from V and 3 from J, leaving 13 bases between them. Germline V CDR1 and CDR2: SQVTM, ANQGSEA. This CDR3 has 13 amino acids.